This TCR beta chain came from a study of Ad26.COV2.S vaccination and SARS-CoV-2 variants. Looking at the study overall: Administration of Ad26.COV2.S was intramuscular, either once or twice 56 days apart. Whole-study findings and limits: It was reported that spike-specific CD8+ and CD4+ T cell responses were substantially broad after vaccination. Vaccine and placebo recipients had similar non-spike TCR breadth.

Trimming took off 2 bases at V and 0 bases at J, with 9 bases between the two ends. Germline assignment: CDR1 KGHSH and CDR2 LQKENI. The CDR3 runs to 15 residues. Comment on this clone: Its target is unknown. Additional DNA sequences in this sample encode the identical CDR3.

The protocol was immunoSEQ multiplex PCR, while the TCRdb copy is restricted to in-frame clones and leaves out a portion. The sample consists of some 460,000 clones, about nine tenths of them appearing once. As to treatment: approximately 18 received Ad26.COV2.S at low or high dose, single or two shots; several received placebo; per-sample allocation not given. The study sampled participants on day 63 after the first vaccine or placebo injection. The specimen comprised peripheral blood, sampled in a trial of Ad26.COV2.S vaccine versus placebo. This TCR derives from a person between 18 and 59 years old who received the Ad26.COV2.S COVID-19 vaccine or a placebo. This rearrangement joins TRBV18 to TRBJ2-3; no reliable D call. The DNA of the CDR3 is TGTGCCAGCTCACCAGGGTTAGGCAGCACAGATACGCAGTATTTT. Protein product: CASSPGLGSTDTQYF.